Included here is one TCR beta chain sequence, with context. The data belong to a study of blood T cell repertoires in COVID-19. Overall study: There were acute and convalescent COVID-19 samples, and they came from the United States, Italy and Spain.

Cohort placement rested on clinical history that participants reported themselves. Donors of Cohort 3 who recovered were those that had two negative PCRs, clearance, or symptom resolution. Authors' processing steps: Reference gene primer amplification in the assay estimated nucleated cell counts. Using immunoSEQ multiplex PCR, the repertoire was profiled, and TCRdb retains in-frame clones only, with some absent. The D gene and trimming were derived from the DNA, and the V and J assignments and clone size from that table. The sample includes around 300,000 clones, around 86% of them seen just once. The source material was PBMCs or T cells enriched from blood (not recorded which). The clonotype originates from a woman aged 18-29 years who had recovered from COVID-19.

The CDR3: CASSLGAGGQETQYF. CDR3 nucleotide sequence: TGTGCCAGCAGCCTGGGTGCGGGGGGGCAAGAGACCCAGTACTTC. The genes are TRBV3-1 (or the pseudogene TRBV3-2) and TRBJ2-5; TRBD2 agrees at 9 bases. Germline CDR1 LGHDT, CDR2 YNNKEL (reference sequence). The CDR3 has 15 amino acids. V shed 4 bases, J shed 2 bases, and the junction held 5 bases outside the gene matches.